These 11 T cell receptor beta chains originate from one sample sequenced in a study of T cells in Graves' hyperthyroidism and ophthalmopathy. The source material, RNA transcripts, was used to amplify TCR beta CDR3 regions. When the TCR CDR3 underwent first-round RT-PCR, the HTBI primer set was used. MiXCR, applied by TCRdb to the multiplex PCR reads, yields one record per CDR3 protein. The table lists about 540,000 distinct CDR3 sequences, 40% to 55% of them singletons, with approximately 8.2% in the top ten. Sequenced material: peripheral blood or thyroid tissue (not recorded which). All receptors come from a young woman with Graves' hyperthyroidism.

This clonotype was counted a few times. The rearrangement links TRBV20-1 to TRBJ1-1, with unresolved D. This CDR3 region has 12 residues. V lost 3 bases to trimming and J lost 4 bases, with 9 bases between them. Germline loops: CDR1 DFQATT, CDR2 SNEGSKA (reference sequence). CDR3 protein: CSASRRVTEAFF. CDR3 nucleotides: TGCAGTGCTAGTAGAAGGGTCACTGAAGCTTTCTTT.

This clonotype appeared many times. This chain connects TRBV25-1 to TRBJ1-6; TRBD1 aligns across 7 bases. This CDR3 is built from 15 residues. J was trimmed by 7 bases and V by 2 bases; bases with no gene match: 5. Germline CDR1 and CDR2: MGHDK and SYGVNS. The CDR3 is CASSEGPGQNSPLHF. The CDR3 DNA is TGTGCCAGCAGTGAAGGGCCGGGACAGAATTCACCCCTCCACTTT.

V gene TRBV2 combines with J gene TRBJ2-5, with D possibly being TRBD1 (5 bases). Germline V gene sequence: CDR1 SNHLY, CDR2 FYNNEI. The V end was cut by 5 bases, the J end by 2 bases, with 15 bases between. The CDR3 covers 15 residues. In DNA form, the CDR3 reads TGTGCCAGCAGTTACTCGAGGTACAGGCAAGAGACCCAGTACTTC. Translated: CASSYSRYRQETQYF.

The CDR3 region is CASSRIGQGYSHGYTF. The CDR3 nucleotides read TGTGCCAGCAGTCGAATCGGACAGGGTTATTCGCATGGCTACACCTTC. The rearrangement joins TRBV25-1 to TRBJ1-2; 8 nucleotides line up with TRBD1. The V gene end was trimmed by 5 bases and the J gene end by 6 bases; junction bases not matched to a gene: 14. Looked up from germline, CDR1 is MGHDK and CDR2 is SYGVNS. The CDR3 is 16 amino acids.

CDR3 sequence reads: CSVDGGGAETQYF. As DNA, the CDR3 is TGCAGCGTTGATGGGGGGGGGGCAGAGACCCAGTACTTC. The chain is built from TRBV29-1 and TRBJ2-5; possible D gene TRBD2, 7 bases. Trimming pared 3 bases from V and 4 bases from J, leaving 12 bases between. CDR3 length equals 13 residues. Germline CDR1 reads SQVTM; CDR2 reads ANQGSEA.

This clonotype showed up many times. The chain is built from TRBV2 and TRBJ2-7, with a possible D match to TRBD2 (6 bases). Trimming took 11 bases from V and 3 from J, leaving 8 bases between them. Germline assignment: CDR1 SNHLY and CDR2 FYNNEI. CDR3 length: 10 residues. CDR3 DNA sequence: TGTGCCGGGGGACTCTACGAGCAGTACTTC. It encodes CAGGLYEQYF.

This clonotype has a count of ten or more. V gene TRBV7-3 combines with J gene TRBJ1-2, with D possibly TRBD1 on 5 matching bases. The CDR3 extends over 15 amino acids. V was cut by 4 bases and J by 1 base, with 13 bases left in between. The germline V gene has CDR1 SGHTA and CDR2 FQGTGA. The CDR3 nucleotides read TGTGCCAGCAGCTCATTCGGGACGGTTAACTATGGCTACACCTTC. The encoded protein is CASSSFGTVNYGYTF.

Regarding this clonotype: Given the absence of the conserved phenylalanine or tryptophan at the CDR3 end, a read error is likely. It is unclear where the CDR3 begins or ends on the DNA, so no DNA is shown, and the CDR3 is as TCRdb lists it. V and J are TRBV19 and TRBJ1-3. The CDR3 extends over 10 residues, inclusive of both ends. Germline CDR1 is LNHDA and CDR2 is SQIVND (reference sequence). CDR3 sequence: CASSPGPSNT.

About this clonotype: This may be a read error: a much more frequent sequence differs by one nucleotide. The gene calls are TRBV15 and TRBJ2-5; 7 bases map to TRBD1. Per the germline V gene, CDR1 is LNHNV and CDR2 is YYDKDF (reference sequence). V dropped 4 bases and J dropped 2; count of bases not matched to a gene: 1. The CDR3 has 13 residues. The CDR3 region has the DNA TGTGCCACCAGCACGGGACAGCAAGAGACCCAGTACTTC. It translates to CATSTGQQETQYF.

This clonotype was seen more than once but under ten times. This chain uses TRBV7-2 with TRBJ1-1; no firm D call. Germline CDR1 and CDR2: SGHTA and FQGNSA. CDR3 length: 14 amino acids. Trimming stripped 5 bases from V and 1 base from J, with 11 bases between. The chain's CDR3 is CASSRGSGNTEAFF. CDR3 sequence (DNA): TGTGCCAGCAGCAGAGGGAGTGGGAACACTGAAGCTTTCTTT.

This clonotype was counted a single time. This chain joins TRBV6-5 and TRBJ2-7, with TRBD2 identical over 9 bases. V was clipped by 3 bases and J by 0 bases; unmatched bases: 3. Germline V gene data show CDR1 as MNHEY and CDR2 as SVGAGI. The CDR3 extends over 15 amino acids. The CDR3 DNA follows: TGTGCCAGCAGTTATCATAGCGGGAGCTCCTACGAGCAGTACTTC. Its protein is CASSYHSGSSYEQYF.